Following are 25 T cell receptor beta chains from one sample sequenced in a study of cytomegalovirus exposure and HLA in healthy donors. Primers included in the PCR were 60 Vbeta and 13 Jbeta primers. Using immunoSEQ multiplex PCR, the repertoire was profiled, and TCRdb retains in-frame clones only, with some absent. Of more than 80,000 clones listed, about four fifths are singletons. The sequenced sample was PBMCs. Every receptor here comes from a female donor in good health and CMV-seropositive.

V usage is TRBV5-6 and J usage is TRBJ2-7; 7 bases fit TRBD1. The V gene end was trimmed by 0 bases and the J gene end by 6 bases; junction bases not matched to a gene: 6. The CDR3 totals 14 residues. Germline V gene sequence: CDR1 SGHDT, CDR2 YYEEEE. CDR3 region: CASSLALRQGEQYF. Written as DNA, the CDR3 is TGTGCCAGCAGCTTGGCTCTCAGACAGGGCGAGCAGTACTTC.

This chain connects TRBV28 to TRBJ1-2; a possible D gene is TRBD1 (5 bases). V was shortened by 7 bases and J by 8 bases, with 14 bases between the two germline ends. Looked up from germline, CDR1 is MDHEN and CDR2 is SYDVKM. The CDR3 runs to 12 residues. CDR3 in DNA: TGTGCCAGCACCCGAGGGGAGGACGGCTACACCTTC. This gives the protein CASTRGEDGYTF.

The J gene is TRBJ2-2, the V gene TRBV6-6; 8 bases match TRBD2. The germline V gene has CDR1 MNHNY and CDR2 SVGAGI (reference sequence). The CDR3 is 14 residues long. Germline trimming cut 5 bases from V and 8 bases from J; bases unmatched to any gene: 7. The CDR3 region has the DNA TGTGCCAGCAGTAATAACGGGGGGGGAGGGGAGCTGTTTTTT. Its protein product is CASSNNGGGGELFF.

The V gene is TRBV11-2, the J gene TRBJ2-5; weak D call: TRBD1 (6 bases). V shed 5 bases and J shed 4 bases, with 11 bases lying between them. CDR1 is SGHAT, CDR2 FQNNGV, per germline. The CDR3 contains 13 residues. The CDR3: CASSPRQAETQYF. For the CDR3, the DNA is TGTGCCAGCAGCCCAAGACAGGCAGAGACCCAGTACTTC.

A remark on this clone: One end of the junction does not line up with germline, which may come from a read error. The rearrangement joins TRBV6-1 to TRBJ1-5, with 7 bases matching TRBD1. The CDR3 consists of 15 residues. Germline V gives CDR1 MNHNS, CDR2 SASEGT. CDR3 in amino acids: CASSEAGGGKQPQHF. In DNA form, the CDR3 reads TGTGCCAGCAGTGAAGCAGGAGGGGGCAAACAGCCCCAGCATTTT.

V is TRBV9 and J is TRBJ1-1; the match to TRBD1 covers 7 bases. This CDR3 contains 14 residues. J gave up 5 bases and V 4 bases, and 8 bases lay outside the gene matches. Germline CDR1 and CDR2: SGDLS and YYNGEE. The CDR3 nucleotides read TGTGCCAGCAGCTCAAGACAGGGCTGGACTGAAGCTTTCTTT. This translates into CASSSRQGWTEAFF.

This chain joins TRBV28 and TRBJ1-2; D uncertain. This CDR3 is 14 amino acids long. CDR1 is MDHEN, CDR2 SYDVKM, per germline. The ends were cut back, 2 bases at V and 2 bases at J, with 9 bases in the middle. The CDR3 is CASSLMVGNYGYTF. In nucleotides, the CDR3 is TGTGCCAGCAGTTTAATGGTCGGGAACTATGGCTACACCTTC.

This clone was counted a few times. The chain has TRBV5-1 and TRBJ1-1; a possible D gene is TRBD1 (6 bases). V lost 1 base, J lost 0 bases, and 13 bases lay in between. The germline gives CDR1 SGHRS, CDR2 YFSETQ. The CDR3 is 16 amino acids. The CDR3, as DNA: TGCGCCAGCAGCTTGTCCCCGGGACACATGAACACTGAAGCTTTCTTT. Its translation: CASSLSPGHMNTEAFF.

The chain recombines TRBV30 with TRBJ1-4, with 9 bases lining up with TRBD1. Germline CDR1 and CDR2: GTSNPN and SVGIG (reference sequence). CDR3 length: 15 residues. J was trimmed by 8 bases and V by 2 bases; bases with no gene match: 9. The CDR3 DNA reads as TGTGCCTGGAGTAGTGGGACAGGGCGACGGGAAAAACTGTTTTTT. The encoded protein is CAWSSGTGRREKLFF.

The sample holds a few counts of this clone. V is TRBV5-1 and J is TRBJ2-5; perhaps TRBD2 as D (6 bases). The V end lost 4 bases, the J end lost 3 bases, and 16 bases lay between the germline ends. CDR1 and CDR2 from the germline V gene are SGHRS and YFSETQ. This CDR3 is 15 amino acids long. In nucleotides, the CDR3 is TGCGCCAGCAGCGTCTCCGGGACTCCGAAAGAGACCCAGTACTTC. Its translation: CASSVSGTPKETQYF.

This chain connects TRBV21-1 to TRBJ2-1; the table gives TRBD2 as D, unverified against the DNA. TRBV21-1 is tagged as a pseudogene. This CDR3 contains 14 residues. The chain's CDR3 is CASSKGREVNEQFF. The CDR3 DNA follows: TGTGCCAGCAGCAAAGGGCGGGAGGTAAATGAGCAGTTCTTC.

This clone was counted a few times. The CDR3 here is CASPRRRRGYDQPQHF. As DNA, the CDR3 is TGCGCCAGCCCCCGAAGGAGAAGGGGCTATGATCAGCCCCAGCATTTT. The rearrangement uses TRBV10-1 and TRBJ1-5; possibly TRBD1 for D (5 bases). The CDR3 loop spans 16 amino acids. Germline CDR1 and CDR2: WNHNN and SYGVQD (reference sequence). Trimming stripped 8 bases from V and 5 bases from J, with 22 bases between.

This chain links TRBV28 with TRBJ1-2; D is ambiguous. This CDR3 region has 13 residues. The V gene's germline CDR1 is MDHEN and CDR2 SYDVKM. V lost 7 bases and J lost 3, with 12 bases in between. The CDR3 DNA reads TGTGCCAGCACCTCCCCAGGTTACTATGGCTACACCTTC. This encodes CASTSPGYYGYTF.

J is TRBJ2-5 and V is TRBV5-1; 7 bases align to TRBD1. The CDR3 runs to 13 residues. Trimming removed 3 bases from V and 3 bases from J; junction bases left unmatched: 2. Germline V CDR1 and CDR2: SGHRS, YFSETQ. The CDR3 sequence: CASSWTGEETQYF. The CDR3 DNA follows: TGCGCCAGCAGCTGGACAGGAGAAGAGACCCAGTACTTC.

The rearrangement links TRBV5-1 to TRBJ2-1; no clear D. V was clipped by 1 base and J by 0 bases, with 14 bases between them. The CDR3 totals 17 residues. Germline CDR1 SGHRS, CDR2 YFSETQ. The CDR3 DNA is TGCGCCAGCAGCTTGTTCTCCGGGTCCAGCTCCTACAATGAGCAGTTCTTC. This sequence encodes CASSLFSGSSSYNEQFF.

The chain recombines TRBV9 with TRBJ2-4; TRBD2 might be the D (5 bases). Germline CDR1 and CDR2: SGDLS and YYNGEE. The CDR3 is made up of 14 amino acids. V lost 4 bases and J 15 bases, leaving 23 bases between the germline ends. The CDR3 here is CASSRTFSMTALYF. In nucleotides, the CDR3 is TGTGCCAGCAGCCGGACTTTTAGCATGACGGCATTGTACTTC.

The CDR3 here is CASSSDSNYGYTF. Written as DNA, the CDR3 is TGTGCCAGCAGCAGCGACAGCAACTATGGCTACACCTTC. The chain couples TRBV6-6 to TRBJ1-2, with D possibly matching TRBD1 (5 bases). The CDR3 runs to 13 residues. V was pared by 6 bases and J by 2 bases, with 10 bases between. Germline V gene sequence: CDR1 MNHNY, CDR2 SVGAGI (reference sequence).

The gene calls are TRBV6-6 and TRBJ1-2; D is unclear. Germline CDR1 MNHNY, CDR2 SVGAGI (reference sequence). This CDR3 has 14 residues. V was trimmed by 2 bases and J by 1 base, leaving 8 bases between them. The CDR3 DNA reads TGTGCCAGCAGTTACGATGCAGATAACTATGGCTACACCTTC. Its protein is CASSYDADNYGYTF.

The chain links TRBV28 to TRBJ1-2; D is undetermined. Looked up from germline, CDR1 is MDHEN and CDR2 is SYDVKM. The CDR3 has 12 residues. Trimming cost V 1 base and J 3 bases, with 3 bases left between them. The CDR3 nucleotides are TGTGCCAGCAGTTTATCCGACTATGGCTACACCTTC. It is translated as CASSLSDYGYTF.

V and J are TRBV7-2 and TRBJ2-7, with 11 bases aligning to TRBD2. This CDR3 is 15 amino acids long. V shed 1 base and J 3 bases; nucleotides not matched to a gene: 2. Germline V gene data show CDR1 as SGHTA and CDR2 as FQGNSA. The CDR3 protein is CASSLGLAGSYEQYF. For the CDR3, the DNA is TGTGCCAGCAGCTTAGGACTAGCGGGGAGCTACGAGCAGTACTTC.

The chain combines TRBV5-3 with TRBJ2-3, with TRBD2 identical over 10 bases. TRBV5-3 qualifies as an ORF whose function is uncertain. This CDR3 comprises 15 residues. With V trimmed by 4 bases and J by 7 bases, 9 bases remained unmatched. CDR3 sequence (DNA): TGTGCCAGAAGCGACACTAGCGGGGCCTACAATACGCAGTATTTT. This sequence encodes CARSDTSGAYNTQYF.

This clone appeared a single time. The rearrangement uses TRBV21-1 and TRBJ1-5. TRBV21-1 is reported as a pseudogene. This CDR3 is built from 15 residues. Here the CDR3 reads CASSRGGGGNQPQHF. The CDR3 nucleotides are TGTGCCAGCAGCAGAGGGGGGGGCGGCAATCAGCCCCAGCATTTT.

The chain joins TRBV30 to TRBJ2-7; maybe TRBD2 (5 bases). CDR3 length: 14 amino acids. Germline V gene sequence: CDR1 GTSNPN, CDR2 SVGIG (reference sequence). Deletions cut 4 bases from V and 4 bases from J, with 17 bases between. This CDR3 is CAWIPGDSEYEQYF. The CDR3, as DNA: TGTGCCTGGATCCCCGGGGATTCGGAATACGAGCAGTACTTC.

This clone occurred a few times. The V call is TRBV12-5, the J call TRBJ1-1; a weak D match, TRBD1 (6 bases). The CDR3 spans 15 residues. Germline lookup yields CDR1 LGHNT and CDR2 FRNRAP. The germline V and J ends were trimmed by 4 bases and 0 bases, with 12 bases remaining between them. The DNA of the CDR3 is TGTGCTAGTGGTTCCCTGACAGGAATGAACACTGAAGCTTTCTTT. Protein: CASGSLTGMNTEAFF.

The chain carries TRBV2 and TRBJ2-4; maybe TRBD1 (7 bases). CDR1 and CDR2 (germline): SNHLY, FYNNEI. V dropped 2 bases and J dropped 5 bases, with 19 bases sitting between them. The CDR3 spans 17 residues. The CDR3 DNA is TGTGCCAGCAGTGAACCCAAGGAGGGGGCATGGGAAAACATTCAGTACTTC. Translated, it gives CASSEPKEGAWENIQYF.